Listed here are 26 T cell receptor beta chains from one sample, sequenced in a study of neoadjuvant anti-PD-1 for oral cavity cancer (dated by TCRdb to about 2021). The sample's time point label, decoded: after neoadjuvant nivolumab, at surgical resection. Library preparation employed the immunoSEQ multiplex PCR assay. As stored in TCRdb, this immuneACCESS dataset retains in-frame rearrangements with V and J assigned. A fraction of the clones does not appear; measured against another copy, unresolved V genes explain less than half of the discrepancy, and the remainder lacks a known reason. This sample holds 13,000 or so clones; about two thirds were observed only once. About 2.4% of the sample is taken by the ten largest. The sequencing used PBMCs, collected after nivolumab (anti-PD-1) treatment. Every receptor here comes from a person aged 35-79 years with oral cavity squamous cell carcinoma.

This rearrangement joins TRBV5-1 to TRBJ2-7; D is undetermined. Per germline, CDR1 SGHRS and CDR2 YFSETQ. This CDR3 contains 12 residues. Deletions cut 0 bases from V and 3 bases from J, with 4 bases between. CDR3 coding DNA: TGCGCCAGCAGCTTGGGGGGCTACGAGCAGTACTTC. Translating gives CASSLGGYEQYF.

This chain uses TRBV9 with TRBJ1-2; D is ambiguous. V lost 4 bases and J lost 0, with 4 bases in between. CDR1 and CDR2 (germline): SGDLS, YYNGEE. This CDR3 is 12 amino acids long. The CDR3 sequence: CASSLSNYGYTF. DNA for the CDR3: TGTGCCAGCAGCCTATCTAACTATGGCTACACCTTC.

The rearrangement uses TRBV5-4 and TRBJ2-1, with 8 bases matching TRBD1. CDR3 length equals 16 residues. J lost 3 bases, V lost 4 bases, and 9 bases had no gene match. The germline V gene encodes CDR1 SGHNT and CDR2 YYREEE (reference sequence). The CDR3 loop is CASSEMGGTGYNEQFF. CDR3 bases: TGTGCCAGCAGCGAGATGGGTGGGACAGGCTACAATGAGCAGTTCTTC. Looking up the rest from reference TRBV5-4 and TRBJ2-1 gives the full variable domain: ETGVTQSPTHLIKTRGQQVTLRCSSQSGHNTVSWYQQALGQGPQFIFQYYREEENGRGNFPPRFSGLQFPNYSSELNVNALELDDSALYLCASSEMGGTGYNEQFFGPGTRLTVL.

This clone was seen a few times. This chain links TRBV10-3 with TRBJ1-1; tentatively, D is TRBD1 (6 bases). This CDR3 comprises 13 residues. V dropped 7 bases and J dropped 8 bases, with 17 bases sitting between them. From germline, CDR1 is ENHRY and CDR2 SYGVKD. The CDR3 sequence: CAITAGGSGEAFF. The CDR3 DNA reads as TGTGCCATCACGGCGGGGGGCTCAGGGGAAGCTTTCTTT.

This chain connects TRBV28 to TRBJ1-1; 8 bases are a match to TRBD1. The J segment lost 4 bases and the V segment lost 5 bases, leaving 3 bases of the junction unmatched. Germline values: CDR1 MDHEN, CDR2 SYDVKM. The CDR3 spans 13 residues. The CDR3 sequence: CASSIGQGTEAFF. CDR3 in DNA: TGTGCCAGCAGTATCGGACAGGGCACTGAAGCTTTCTTT.

J is TRBJ1-1 and V is TRBV2; D gene unclear. Per the germline V gene, CDR1 is SNHLY and CDR2 is FYNNEI. The ends were cut back, 1 base at V and 11 bases at J, with 11 bases in the middle. The CDR3 sequence is 12 residues long. The CDR3 DNA follows: TGTGCCAGCAGTGAAGAGCGGGTGCGCGCTTTCTTT. It codes for CASSEERVRAFF.

The V call is TRBV4-2, the J call TRBJ1-2, with unresolved D. Germline loops: CDR1 LGHNA, CDR2 YNFKEQ. The CDR3 length is 14 residues. With 2 bases removed from V and 6 bases from J, the gap between germline ends came to 13 bases. CDR3 amino acids: CASSQTNGRDGYTF. The CDR3 bases are TGTGCCAGCAGCCAAACTAACGGGAGGGATGGCTACACCTTC.

The genes are TRBV30 and TRBJ2-1; possible D gene TRBD2, 6 bases. Trimming stripped 3 bases from V and 5 bases from J, with 17 bases between. CDR3 length: 15 amino acids. From germline, CDR1 is GTSNPN and CDR2 SVGIG (reference sequence). As DNA, the CDR3 is TGTGCCTGGAGGCCGGACTACCGGGGAAACAATGAGCAGTTCTTC. It yields the protein CAWRPDYRGNNEQFF.

Worth noting for this clone: The same CDR3 arises from other DNA sequences in this sample as well. The chain employs TRBV5-1 and TRBJ1-4; a possible D gene is TRBD1 (6 bases). Germline V gene lookup returns CDR1 SGHRS and CDR2 YFSETQ. This CDR3 comprises 15 residues. V lost 2 bases, J lost 0 bases, and 8 bases lay in between. The CDR3 reads CASSLQGPTNEKLFF. DNA of the CDR3: TGCGCCAGCAGCTTACAGGGACCAACTAATGAAAAACTGTTTTTT.

This clone was observed a few times. The CDR3 loop is CASSPRSGVLNYGYTF. The CDR3 coding sequence is TGTGCCAGCAGCCCTCGGAGTGGGGTTCTTAACTATGGCTACACCTTC. The V call is TRBV9, the J call TRBJ1-2, with D unresolved. Germline V lookup: CDR1 SGDLS, CDR2 YYNGEE. The CDR3 extends over 16 amino acids. Trimming pared 4 bases from V and 1 base from J, leaving 17 bases between.

The chain is built from TRBV18 and TRBJ2-2, with D possibly being TRBD1 or TRBD2 (5 bases each). The CDR3 loop spans 14 amino acids. Trimming took off 7 bases at V and 5 bases at J, with 14 bases between the two ends. Germline CDR1 is KGHSH and CDR2 is LQKENI. The CDR3 nucleotides are TGTGCCAGCTTTGGGGGAGCCGGGACCGGGGAGCTGTTTTTT. This gives the protein CASFGGAGTGELFF.

The chain's CDR3 is CAWSKVGSGANVLTF. In nucleotides, the CDR3 is TGTGCCTGGAGCAAGGTGGGGTCTGGGGCCAACGTCCTGACTTTC. The chain employs TRBV30 and TRBJ2-6; D is unresolved. Per germline, CDR1 GTSNPN and CDR2 SVGIG (reference sequence). V was pared by 3 bases and J by 1 base, with 10 bases between. This CDR3 is 15 amino acids long. Using reference TRBV30 and TRBJ2-6 for the parts outside the CDR3, the full variable domain is SQTIHQWPATLVQPVGSPLSLECTVEGTSNPNLYWYRQAAGRGLQLLFYSVGIGQISSEVPQNLSASRPQDRQFILSSKKLLLSDSGFYLCAWSKVGSGANVLTFGAGSRLTVL.

CDR3 protein: CASSLTQGSHQPQHF. CDR3 nucleotide sequence: TGTGCCAGCAGCTTGACTCAGGGGAGTCATCAGCCCCAGCATTTT. J is TRBJ1-5 and V is TRBV7-2; tentative D call: TRBD1 (6 bases). Germline V lookup: CDR1 SGHTA, CDR2 FQGNSA. Trimming pared 3 bases from V and 5 bases from J, leaving 14 bases between. CDR3 length: 15 amino acids.

The rearrangement uses TRBV6-1 and TRBJ1-1; 7 bases map to TRBD1. Trimming removed 0 bases from V and 1 base from J; junction bases left unmatched: 8. The CDR3 runs 17 residues. Germline values: CDR1 MNHNS, CDR2 SASEGT. The CDR3 DNA reads TGTGCCAGCAGTGAAGCCGAGGACAGGTTATGGAACACTGAAGCTTTCTTT. Its translation: CASSEAEDRLWNTEAFF.

This clone was detected only once. This chain connects TRBV27 to TRBJ2-3; TRBD2 aligns across 9 bases. CDR1 is MNHEY, CDR2 SMNVEV, per germline (reference sequence). This CDR3 is 17 amino acids long. J was trimmed by 4 bases and V by 8 bases; bases with no gene match: 16. DNA of the CDR3: TGTGCCAGCGCTCCCCTGGTGTTAGCGGGAGCGCCAGATACGCAGTATTTT. Residues: CASAPLVLAGAPDTQYF.

The chain couples TRBV30 to TRBJ2-5; D is possibly TRBD2 (6 bases). V lost 8 bases to trimming and J lost 5 bases, with 21 bases between them. Germline CDR1 reads GTSNPN; CDR2 reads SVGIG (reference sequence). The CDR3 has 14 residues. The CDR3: CAATGPSRGETQYF. The CDR3 region has the DNA TGTGCCGCCACCGGGCCTTCACGGGGGGAGACCCAGTACTTC. Using reference TRBV30 and TRBJ2-5 for the parts outside the CDR3, the full variable domain is SQTIHQWPATLVQPVGSPLSLECTVEGTSNPNLYWYRQAAGRGLQLLFYSVGIGQISSEVPQNLSASRPQDRQFILSSKKLLLSDSGFYLCAATGPSRGETQYFGPGTRLLVL.

The chain recombines TRBV6-5 with TRBJ1-2; D is undetermined. Germline V gene sequence: CDR1 MNHEY, CDR2 SVGAGI. Trimming removed 2 bases at V and 4 bases at J, with 11 bases between. This CDR3 has 14 amino acids. The CDR3 DNA reads TGTGCCAGCAGTTACGGAGCGGGGATCTATGGCTACACCTTC. Its translation is CASSYGAGIYGYTF.

The rearrangement links TRBV18 to TRBJ2-7; D is unclear. The CDR3 sequence is 15 residues long. Germline lookup yields CDR1 KGHSH and CDR2 LQKENI. V was cut by 6 bases and J by 3 bases, with 18 bases left in between. The CDR3 spells CASSPYGGKNYEQYF. The DNA of the CDR3 is TGTGCCAGCTCGCCCTACGGCGGAAAGAACTACGAGCAGTACTTC. Drawing the rest from reference TRBV18 and TRBJ2-7, the complete variable domain is NAGVMQNPRHLVRRRGQEARLRCSPMKGHSHVYWYRQLPEEGLKFMVYLQKENIIDESGMPKERFSAEFPKEGPSILRIQQVVRGDSAAYFCASSPYGGKNYEQYFGPGTRLTVT.

The chain joins TRBV10-3 to TRBJ1-1; 9 nucleotides align to TRBD1. CDR1 and CDR2 (germline): ENHRY, SYGVKD. This CDR3 spans 15 amino acids. With V trimmed by 6 bases and J by 0 bases, 5 bases remained unmatched. CDR3 amino acids: CAIRKDRGLNTEAFF. CDR3 nucleotide sequence: TGTGCCATCAGAAAAGACAGGGGGTTGAACACTGAAGCTTTCTTT.

This clone occurred a few times. The chain employs TRBV18 and TRBJ1-2, with D hard to call. CDR3 length: 13 amino acids. V was shortened by 6 bases and J by 8 bases, with 16 bases between the two germline ends. CDR1 and CDR2 (germline): KGHSH, LQKENI. CDR3 loop: CASSNLIREGYTF. CDR3 sequence (DNA): TGTGCCAGCTCGAACCTCATTAGGGAGGGCTACACCTTC.

This chain uses TRBV28 with TRBJ2-5; 13 bases line up with TRBD2. The V gene's germline CDR1 is MDHEN and CDR2 SYDVKM. J lost 1 base, V lost 5 bases, and 4 bases had no gene match. The CDR3 has 16 residues. The CDR3 spells CASSVRLAGGQETQYF. The CDR3 coding sequence is TGTGCCAGCAGTGTAAGACTAGCGGGGGGCCAAGAGACCCAGTACTTC. Drawing the rest from reference TRBV28 and TRBJ2-5, the complete variable domain is DVKVTQSSRYLVKRTGEKVFLECVQDMDHENMFWYRQDPGLGLRLIYFSYDVKMKEKGDIPEGYSVSREKKERFSLILESASTNQTSMYLCASSVRLAGGQETQYFGPGTRLLVL.

The rearrangement uses TRBV5-4 and TRBJ1-3, with D unresolved. This CDR3 spans 16 amino acids. V shed 5 bases and J shed 0 bases, with 15 bases lying between them. Germline V lookup: CDR1 SGHNT, CDR2 YYREEE (reference sequence). CDR3 sequence: CASSLQPGDSGNTIYF. The DNA for the CDR3 is TGTGCCAGCAGTCTTCAACCCGGGGACTCTGGAAACACCATATATTTT.

The chain couples TRBV11-2 to TRBJ2-7, with TRBD2 identical over 8 bases. The germline gives CDR1 SGHAT, CDR2 FQNNGV. With V trimmed by 6 bases and J by 6 bases, 10 bases remained unmatched. The CDR3 consists of 14 residues. As DNA, the CDR3 is TGTGCCAGCAGTCGGGGGGGACCACGAAGCGAGCAGTACTTC. The encoded protein is CASSRGGPRSEQYF.

The gene calls are TRBV5-1 and TRBJ2-7; the D is unclear. Trimming shortened V by 1 base and J by 5 bases, and 10 bases separated the two germline ends. The length of the CDR3 is 13 residues. Germline V gene data show CDR1 as SGHRS and CDR2 as YFSETQ. In nucleotides, the CDR3 is TGCGCCAGCAGCTTGACAAGATCGCACGAGCAGTACTTC. Encoded protein: CASSLTRSHEQYF. The complete variable domain, with remaining parts taken from reference TRBV5-1 and TRBJ2-7, reads KAGVTQTPRYLIKTRGQQVTLSCSPISGHRSVSWYQQTPGQGLQFLFEYFSETQRNKGNFPGRFSGRQFSNSRSEMNVSTLELGDSALYLCASSLTRSHEQYFGPGTRLTVT.

This clone turned up a few times. The chain is built from TRBV28 and TRBJ2-5; TRBD2 might be the D (5 bases). V was shortened by 6 bases and J by 8 bases, with 19 bases between the two germline ends. The CDR3 runs 14 residues. Germline loops: CDR1 MDHEN, CDR2 SYDVKM. In nucleotides, the CDR3 is TGTGCCAGCAGCCAACTGGGAGCCAAGAGAACCCAGTACTTC. This codes for CASSQLGAKRTQYF.

The chain recombines TRBV27 with TRBJ1-5; D not resolved. The CDR3 totals 14 residues. V lost 4 bases, J lost 3 bases, and 10 bases lay in between. Germline assignment: CDR1 MNHEY and CDR2 SMNVEV (reference sequence). The CDR3: CASSSQEDNQPQHF. The CDR3 coding sequence is TGTGCCAGCAGTTCTCAGGAGGACAATCAGCCCCAGCATTTT.